The 26 T cell receptor beta chains given below trace back to one sample, sequenced in a study of beta chain features in type 1 diabetes. The whole isolated RNA underwent reverse transcription, so sequencing captured expressed TCRB transcripts. The protocol was immunoSEQ multiplex PCR, while the TCRdb copy is restricted to in-frame clones and leaves out a portion. The sample consists of some 99,000 clones, roughly 40% of them appearing once. Sequencing used stem cell memory CD4+ T cells from blood. The origin of the receptors is a young woman in good health.

The chain carries TRBV6-6 and TRBJ1-1, with TRBD1 identical over 7 bases. CDR3 length: 13 amino acids. Per the germline V gene, CDR1 is MNHNY and CDR2 is SVGAGI (reference sequence). Trimming at V came to 10 bases and at J to 0 bases, leaving 5 bases not matched to a gene. CDR3 sequence reads: CATRQGLNTEAFF. The CDR3 nucleotides read TGTGCCACCAGACAGGGCTTGAACACTGAAGCTTTCTTT.

This chain links TRBV28 with TRBJ2-3; a possible D gene is TRBD1 (5 bases). The CDR3 length is 14 residues. Looked up from germline, CDR1 is MDHEN and CDR2 is SYDVKM. V lost 3 bases to trimming and J lost 0 bases, with 7 bases between them. The CDR3 is CASSLGRSTDTQYF. For the CDR3, the DNA is TGTGCCAGCAGTTTGGGGCGCAGCACAGATACGCAGTATTTT.

The V and J genes are TRBV11-2 and TRBJ2-1, with D tentatively TRBD2 (5 bases). The CDR3 length is 15 residues. Trimming cost V 4 bases and J 4 bases, with 14 bases left between them. Germline V gives CDR1 SGHAT, CDR2 FQNNGV. The CDR3 sequence: CASSSSGRRYNEQFF. DNA of the CDR3: TGTGCCAGCAGCTCGTCAGGACGGAGGTACAATGAGCAGTTCTTC.

The CDR3 bases are TGTGCCAGCAGCTTAGCGGCAGACCAGTTCTACGAGCAGTACTTC. Protein product: CASSLAADQFYEQYF. This chain uses TRBV7-3 with TRBJ2-7; D is undetermined. The V end lost 2 bases, the J end lost 3 bases, and 14 bases lay between the germline ends. Germline V gene data show CDR1 as SGHTA and CDR2 as FQGTGA. This CDR3 spans 15 amino acids.

The CDR3 is CASSLVSGVEETQYF. As DNA, the CDR3 is TGCGCCAGCAGCTTGGTCTCCGGGGTGGAAGAGACCCAGTACTTC. The chain has TRBV5-1 and TRBJ2-5; a possible D gene is TRBD2 (5 bases). There are 15 residues in the CDR3. The V end was cut by 0 bases, the J end by 3 bases, with 12 bases between. Germline values: CDR1 SGHRS, CDR2 YFSETQ.

The rearrangement uses TRBV9 and TRBJ2-1; D may be TRBD1 (5 bases). Germline lookup yields CDR1 SGDLS and CDR2 YYNGEE. The CDR3 contains 15 residues. V was clipped by 0 bases and J by 5 bases, with 12 bases between them. DNA for the CDR3: TGTGCCAGCAGCGTAGGGACAAACACTAACAATGAGCAGTTCTTC. It encodes CASSVGTNTNNEQFF.

V usage is TRBV20-1 and J usage is TRBJ2-7, with D unresolved. In germline, CDR1 is DFQATT, CDR2 SNEGSKA (reference sequence). CDR3 size: 11 residues. Trimming stripped 2 bases from V and 3 bases from J, with 5 bases between. Here the CDR3 reads CSARFRYEQYF. In DNA, the CDR3 is TGCAGTGCTAGATTCCGCTACGAGCAGTACTTC.

The chain recombines TRBV27 with TRBJ1-2; TRBD1 matches 7 bases. The junction had 4 bases not matched to a gene; V was cut back by 2 bases and J by 4 bases. Germline V lookup: CDR1 MNHEY, CDR2 SMNVEV (reference sequence). The CDR3 loop spans 14 amino acids. CDR3: CASSLDRVSYGYTF. Written as DNA, the CDR3 is TGTGCCAGCAGTTTAGACAGGGTGAGCTATGGCTACACCTTC.

Only a few counts were recorded for this clone. The chain combines TRBV7-9 with TRBJ2-5; 7 bases agree with TRBD1. Germline V gene lookup returns CDR1 SEHNR and CDR2 FQNEAQ (reference sequence). Germline trimming cut 7 bases from V and 14 bases from J; bases unmatched to any gene: 13. CDR3 length equals 12 residues. CDR3 residues: CASKLIPGQEYF. The DNA of the CDR3 is TGTGCCAGCAAGCTCATCCCAGGACAGGAATACTTC.

The CDR3 loop is CASSLGQGARGYTF. For the CDR3, the DNA is TGTGCCAGCAGCTTGGGACAGGGGGCGCGTGGCTACACCTTC. The J gene is TRBJ1-2, the V gene TRBV5-6, with 10 bases identical to TRBD1. Per the germline V gene, CDR1 is SGHDT and CDR2 is YYEEEE. The CDR3 is 14 residues long. The ends lost 0 bases at V and 7 bases at J; junction bases unmatched: 3.

The J gene is TRBJ2-1, the V gene TRBV6-5; 13 bases map to TRBD2. The germline V gene has CDR1 MNHEY and CDR2 SVGAGI. Trimming at V came to 6 bases and at J to 10 bases, leaving 9 bases not matched to a gene. CDR3 size: 15 residues. CDR3 bases: TGTGCCAGCAGGGAGGGACTAGCGGGGTTAAAAGAGCAGTTCTTC. Translating it yields CASREGLAGLKEQFF.

The V gene is TRBV5-4, the J gene TRBJ2-5; 10 positions agree with TRBD1. After removal of 1 base from V and 4 bases from J, the junction contained 7 bases not matched to a gene. Germline V CDR1 and CDR2: SGHNT, YYREEE (reference sequence). The CDR3 is made up of 16 amino acids. The CDR3 loop reads CASSLIIGTGAETQYF. The CDR3, as DNA: TGTGCCAGCAGCTTGATTATTGGGACAGGGGCAGAGACCCAGTACTTC.

This chain uses TRBV6-1 with TRBJ2-1; 10 bases agree with TRBD2. Germline CDR1 and CDR2: MNHNS and SASEGT. V trimming: 4 bases; J trimming: 2 bases; junction bases outside the gene matches: 2. This CDR3 spans 15 amino acids. The CDR3 coding sequence is TGTGCCAGCAGTGCTAGCGGGAGCCCCTACAATGAGCAGTTCTTC. Translating it yields CASSASGSPYNEQFF.

This chain links TRBV28 with TRBJ2-3, with 7 nucleotides matching TRBD2. CDR1 and CDR2 from the germline V gene are MDHEN and SYDVKM. The CDR3 is 18 residues long. V lost 3 bases to trimming and J lost 5 bases; unmatched junction nucleotides: 17. CDR3 residues: CASSLTRLAVPSGDTQYF. The CDR3 DNA is TGTGCCAGCAGTTTGACCCGGCTAGCGGTACCTTCGGGAGATACGCAGTATTTT.

This rearrangement joins TRBV19 to TRBJ1-5; D remains unclear. V was cut by 1 base and J by 0 bases, with 4 bases left in between. CDR3 length equals 14 residues. Germline CDR1 reads LNHDA; CDR2 reads SQIVND (reference sequence). CDR3 in amino acids: CASSIATSNQPQHF. CDR3 coding DNA: TGTGCCAGTAGTATAGCTACTAGCAATCAGCCCCAGCATTTT. The whole variable domain, remainder taken from reference TRBV19 and TRBJ1-5, is DGGITQSPKYLFRKEGQNVTLSCEQNLNHDAMYWYRQDPGQGLRLIYYSQIVNDFQKGDIAEGYSVSREKKESFPLTVTSAQKNPTAFYLCASSIATSNQPQHFGDGTRLSIL.

This chain connects TRBV6-6 to TRBJ2-7; 14 bases map to TRBD2. The CDR3 is 14 residues long. V shed 6 bases, J shed 6 bases, and the junction held 4 bases outside the gene matches. Germline-derived CDR1 and CDR2 are MNHNY and SVGAGI (reference sequence). CDR3 region: CASRGLAGVPEQYF. The CDR3 DNA sequence: TGTGCCAGCAGGGGACTAGCGGGAGTTCCCGAGCAGTACTTC.

This clone was counted only a few times. The genes are TRBV11-2 and TRBJ2-5, with 9 bases fitting TRBD2. V shed 2 bases and J 5 bases; nucleotides not matched to a gene: 6. Germline loops: CDR1 SGHAT, CDR2 FQNNGV. The CDR3 consists of 15 residues. The CDR3 bases are TGTGCCAGCAGCTTACCCGGGACTAGCAGTGAGACCCAGTACTTC. Translating it yields CASSLPGTSSETQYF.

The V gene is TRBV6-5, the J gene TRBJ2-7, with TRBD2 matching over 13 bases. V shed 4 bases, J shed 4 bases, and the junction held 4 bases outside the gene matches. Looked up from germline, CDR1 is MNHEY and CDR2 is SVGAGI. The CDR3 contains 15 residues. CDR3 region: CASSWTSGSTYEQYF. In DNA, the CDR3 is TGTGCCAGCAGTTGGACTAGCGGGAGTACTTACGAGCAGTACTTC.

The gene calls are TRBV28 and TRBJ1-2, with 7 bases aligning to TRBD1. V was pared by 6 bases and J by 2 bases, with 3 bases of the junction left unmatched. From germline, CDR1 is MDHEN and CDR2 SYDVKM. This CDR3 contains 13 residues. The CDR3 region is CASRGQSNYGYTF. In DNA, the CDR3 is TGTGCCAGCAGGGGACAGTCCAACTATGGCTACACCTTC.

CDR3 residues: CASRLYHLAGEEEQFF. CDR3 bases: TGTGCCAGCAGACTCTACCACCTAGCGGGGGAGGAGGAGCAGTTCTTC. The J gene is TRBJ2-1, the V gene TRBV7-2, with 10 bases lining up with TRBD2. CDR1 is SGHTA, CDR2 FQGNSA, per germline. The trim removed 6 bases at V and 10 bases at J, leaving 15 bases unmatched. The CDR3 extends over 16 amino acids.

The V gene is TRBV10-2, the J gene TRBJ2-7; 11 nucleotides match TRBD1. V lost 1 base to trimming and J lost 6 bases; unmatched junction nucleotides: 8. CDR1 is WSHSY and CDR2 is SAAADI in the germline V gene. The CDR3 sequence is 16 residues long. CDR3 DNA: TGCGCCAGCAGTGAGTGGGCCCGGGACAGGGGGTTCGAGCAGTACTTC. Protein sequence: CASSEWARDRGFEQYF.

This sequence joins TRBV4-1 and TRBJ2-7, with 8 bases fitting TRBD2. Germline-derived CDR1 and CDR2 are MGHRA and YSYEKL. The trim removed 0 bases at V and 3 bases at J, leaving 10 bases unmatched. The CDR3 length is 17 residues. The CDR3 bases are TGCGCCAGCAGCCAAGATCCCGCCTTCGCGGGGGGCTACGAGCAGTACTTC. Translating gives CASSQDPAFAGGYEQYF.

This clone was counted between two and nine times. The chain recombines TRBV11-2 with TRBJ2-3; TRBD2 aligns across 10 bases. V shed 5 bases, J shed 2 bases, and the junction held 10 bases outside the gene matches. Germline loops: CDR1 SGHAT, CDR2 FQNNGV. The CDR3 is 17 amino acids. The CDR3 DNA is TGTGCCAGCAGCCGAATACTAGCGGGAAGGGCCACAGATACGCAGTATTTT. Encoded protein: CASSRILAGRATDTQYF.

The chain employs TRBV7-9 and TRBJ1-5; 7 bases fit TRBD1. The length of the CDR3 is 12 residues. The ends lost 6 bases at V and 6 bases at J; junction bases unmatched: 2. Looked up from germline, CDR1 is SEHNR and CDR2 is FQNEAQ (reference sequence). The DNA of the CDR3 is TGTGCCAGCAGTTACAGGGGTCAGCCCCAGCATTTT. This encodes CASSYRGQPQHF.

This clone was seen a few times. V gene TRBV4-2 combines with J gene TRBJ1-4; TRBD1 matches at 9 bases. The V gene end was trimmed by 6 bases and the J gene end by 5 bases; junction bases not matched to a gene: 7. The germline gives CDR1 LGHNA, CDR2 YNFKEQ. The CDR3 totals 15 residues. CDR3 region: CASRPTGTGNEKLFF. The CDR3 DNA reads as TGTGCCAGCAGACCGACCGGGACAGGGAATGAAAAACTGTTTTTT.

The genes are TRBV6-4 and TRBJ2-3, with 8 nucleotides matching TRBD2. This CDR3 has 15 amino acids. Germline CDR1 is MRHNA and CDR2 is SNTAGT. J gave up 4 bases and V 5 bases, and 8 bases lay outside the gene matches. CDR3 in DNA: TGTGCCAGCAGTTCCTCAGCGGGAGACCCAGATACGCAGTATTTT. Protein product: CASSSSAGDPDTQYF.